The 8 T cell receptor beta chains given below trace back to one sample, sequenced in a study of early T cells in non-severe SARS-CoV-2 infection. TCRdb re-called the 5' RACE reads through MiXCR, storing one row per CDR3 protein. The data contain 45,000 to 65,000 distinct CDR3 sequences, 7% to 10% of them singletons. The sample was whole blood. Receptor source: an adult who was a healthcare worker with PCR-confirmed SARS-CoV-2 infection or an uninfected control (not recorded which).

This clonotype was counted at least ten times. The chain is built from TRBV6-5 and TRBJ2-7; 7 bases are a match to TRBD2. The germline CDR1 and CDR2 sequences are MNHEY and SVGAGI. CDR3 length: 15 amino acids. The V segment lost 5 bases and the J segment 8 bases; nucleotides outside the gene matches: 15. DNA for the CDR3: TGTGCCAGCAGTCCCCCGGGACTACCTTCTAGCCAGCAGTACTTC. It encodes CASSPPGLPSSQQYF.

The rearrangement uses TRBV19 and TRBJ2-2; a weak D match, TRBD2 (5 bases). The germline gives CDR1 LNHDA, CDR2 SQIVND (reference sequence). V lost 3 bases to trimming and J lost 2 bases, with 10 bases between them. The CDR3 is 15 amino acids. The CDR3 DNA sequence: TGTGCCAGTAGTATCGTAGACTACAACACCGGGGAGCTGTTTTTT. It specifies CASSIVDYNTGELFF. The full variable domain, its missing parts supplied by reference TRBV19 and TRBJ2-2, is DGGITQSPKYLFRKEGQNVTLSCEQNLNHDAMYWYRQDPGQGLRLIYYSQIVNDFQKGDIAEGYSVSREKKESFPLTVTSAQKNPTAFYLCASSIVDYNTGELFFGEGSRLTVL.

This clonotype has ten or more counts. The chain is built from TRBV9 and TRBJ1-6; no clear D. V lost 0 bases and J 8 bases, leaving 6 bases between the germline ends. This CDR3 spans 13 amino acids. Per the germline V gene, CDR1 is SGDLS and CDR2 is YYNGEE. CDR3 nucleotides: TGTGCCAGCAGCGTAGATCCAGATTCACCCCTCCACTTT. Translating it yields CASSVDPDSPLHF.

Ten or more counts support this clonotype. This rearrangement joins TRBV20-1 to TRBJ2-5; D may match TRBD1 or TRBD2 (5 bases each). CDR1 DFQATT and CDR2 SNEGSKA come from the germline V gene (reference sequence). CDR3 length equals 13 residues. V dropped 6 bases and J dropped 7 bases, with 18 bases sitting between them. The CDR3 DNA reads as TGCAGTGCCCGGGACCCGGGCGGCGGGACCCAGTACTTC. Amino acids: CSARDPGGGTQYF.

This clonotype was counted ten times or more. The gene calls are TRBV18 and TRBJ1-1, with D perhaps TRBD1 (6 bases). The CDR3 sequence is 14 residues long. The V and J ends lost 2 bases and 5 bases respectively, with 12 bases between them. Germline V CDR1 and CDR2: KGHSH, LQKENI. The CDR3 DNA is TGTGCCAGCTCACCAACAGGGCAGGGGACTGAAGCTTTCTTT. Its protein is CASSPTGQGTEAFF.

This clonotype was seen repeatedly, ten times or more. The chain is built from TRBV29-1 and TRBJ1-6, with D hard to call. Trimming cost V 3 bases and J 7 bases, with 10 bases left between them. CDR1 and CDR2 from the germline V gene are SQVTM and ANQGSEA. CDR3 size: 13 residues. CDR3 region: CSVDSLRNSPLHF. Written as DNA, the CDR3 is TGCAGCGTTGACAGTCTAAGGAATTCACCCCTCCACTTT.

The chain is built from TRBV20-1 and TRBJ2-7; no firm D call. The CDR3 spans 13 residues. The ends were cut back, 4 bases at V and 1 base at J, with 11 bases in the middle. CDR1 is DFQATT and CDR2 is SNEGSKA in the germline V gene (reference sequence). CDR3 amino acids: CSAISSGSYEQYF. The DNA of the CDR3 is TGCAGTGCTATTAGCAGTGGGTCCTACGAGCAGTACTTC.

The table lists this clonotype with many counts. The J gene is TRBJ2-7, the V gene TRBV7-2, with TRBD2 matching over 7 bases. This CDR3 is built from 14 residues. V was pared by 4 bases and J by 1 base, with 4 bases of the junction left unmatched. Germline CDR1 SGHTA, CDR2 FQGNSA. As DNA, the CDR3 is TGTGCCAGCAGCTCCACTAGCGATTCCTACGAGCAGTACTTC. This codes for CASSSTSDSYEQYF.